Sequencing of this T cell receptor beta chain was carried out in a study of T-cell memory formation after mild COVID-19. The CDR3 is 14 amino acids. The ends lost 8 bases at V and 9 bases at J; junction bases unmatched: 13. TCRdb redid the calling of the 5' RACE reads with MiXCR, one entry per CDR3 protein. The table records around 35,000 distinct CDR3 sequences, 7.7% of them present only once. This clonotype was seen ten or more times. This sequence joins TRBV12-3 or TRBV12-4 and TRBJ2-1; 7 positions match TRBD1. Sequencing used PBMCs or a T cell subset sorted from them (not recorded which). The clonotype originates from a man aged 18 to 35 who had mild COVID-19 (a few samples of this study predate the infection). Cell type and time point are not known. This CDR3 reads CASGPTGPGIEQFF. As DNA, the CDR3 is TGTGCCAGCGGTCCGACAGGGCCCGGGATTGAGCAGTTCTTC.